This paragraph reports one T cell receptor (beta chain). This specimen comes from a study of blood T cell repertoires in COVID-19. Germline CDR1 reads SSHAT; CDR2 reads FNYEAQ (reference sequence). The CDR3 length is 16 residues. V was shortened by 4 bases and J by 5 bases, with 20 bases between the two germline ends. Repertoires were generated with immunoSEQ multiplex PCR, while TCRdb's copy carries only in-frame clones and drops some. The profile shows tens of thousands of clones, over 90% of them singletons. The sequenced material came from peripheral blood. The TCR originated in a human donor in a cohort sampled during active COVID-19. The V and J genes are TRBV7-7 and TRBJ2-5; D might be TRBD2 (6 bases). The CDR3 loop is CASSSGVGGRTETQYF. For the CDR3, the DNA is TGTGCCAGCAGCTCCGGAGTGGGGGGAAGGACGGAGACCCAGTACTTC.